This T cell receptor beta chain was found in a study of early T cells in non-severe SARS-CoV-2 infection. About the research overall: Sequenced bulk RNA came from whole blood that was unsorted, and chains were unpaired.

This clonotype was detected ten times or more. This CDR3 region has 17 residues. The germline gives CDR1 SNHLY, CDR2 FYNNEI. V was shortened by 6 bases and J by 2 bases, with 21 bases between the two germline ends. Individual cDNA molecules received unique molecular identifiers during library preparation. From the 5' RACE reads, TCRdb called clonotypes with MiXCR, one entry per CDR3 protein. The sample records 60,000 to 75,000 distinct CDR3 sequences, more than 9.5% being singletons. Sequencing was performed on whole blood, taken at baseline. The TCR sequence derives from an adult who was a healthcare worker with PCR-confirmed SARS-CoV-2 infection or an uninfected control (not recorded which). The rearrangement joins TRBV2 to TRBJ2-3; tentatively, D is TRBD1 (6 bases). The CDR3 spells CASRVSPTGRDTDTQYF. CDR3 bases: TGTGCCAGCAGGGTCAGCCCGACAGGCCGAGACACAGATACGCAGTATTTT.